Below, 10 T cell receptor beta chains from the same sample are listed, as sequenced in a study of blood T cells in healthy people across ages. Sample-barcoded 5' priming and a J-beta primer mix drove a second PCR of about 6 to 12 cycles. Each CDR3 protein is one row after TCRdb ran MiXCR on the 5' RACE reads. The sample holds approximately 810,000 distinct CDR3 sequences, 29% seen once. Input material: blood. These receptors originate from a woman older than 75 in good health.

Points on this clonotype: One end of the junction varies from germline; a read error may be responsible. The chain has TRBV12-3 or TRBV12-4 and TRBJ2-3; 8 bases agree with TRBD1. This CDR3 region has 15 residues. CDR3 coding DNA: TGTGCCAGCAGTTTTCCGGGACAGGAGACAGATGCGCAGTATTTT. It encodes CASSFPGQETDAQYF.

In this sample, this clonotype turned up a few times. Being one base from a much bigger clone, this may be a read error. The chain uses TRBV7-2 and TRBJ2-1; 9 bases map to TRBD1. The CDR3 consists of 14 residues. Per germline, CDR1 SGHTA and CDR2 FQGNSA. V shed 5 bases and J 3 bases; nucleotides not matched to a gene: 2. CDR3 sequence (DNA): TGTGCCAGCAGCGGACAGGGGATCTACAATGAGCAGTTCTTC. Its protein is CASSGQGIYNEQFF.

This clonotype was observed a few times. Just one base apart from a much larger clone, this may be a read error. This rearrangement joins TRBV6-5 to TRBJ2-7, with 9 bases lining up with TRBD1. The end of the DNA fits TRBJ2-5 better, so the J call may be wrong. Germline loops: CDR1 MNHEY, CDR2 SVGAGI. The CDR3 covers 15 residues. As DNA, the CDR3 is TGTGCCAGCAGGGGTGGGACAGGGTCTCTGGAGACCCAGTACTTC. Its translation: CASRGGTGSLETQYF.

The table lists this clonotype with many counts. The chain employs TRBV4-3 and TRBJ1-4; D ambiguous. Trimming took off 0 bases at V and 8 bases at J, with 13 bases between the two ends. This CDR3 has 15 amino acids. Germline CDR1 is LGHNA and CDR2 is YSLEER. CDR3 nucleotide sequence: TGCGCCAGCAGCCAAGATCTGGGCATACCCGAAAAACTGTTTTTT. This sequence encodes CASSQDLGIPEKLFF.

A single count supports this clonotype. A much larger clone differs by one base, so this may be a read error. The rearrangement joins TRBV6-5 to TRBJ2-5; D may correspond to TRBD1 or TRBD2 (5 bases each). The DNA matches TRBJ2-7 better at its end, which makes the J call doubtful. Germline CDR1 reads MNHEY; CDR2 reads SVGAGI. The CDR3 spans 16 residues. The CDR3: CASSYSSRERLNEQYF. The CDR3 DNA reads TGTGCCAGCAGTTACTCAAGCAGGGAGCGCCTGAACGAGCAGTACTTC.

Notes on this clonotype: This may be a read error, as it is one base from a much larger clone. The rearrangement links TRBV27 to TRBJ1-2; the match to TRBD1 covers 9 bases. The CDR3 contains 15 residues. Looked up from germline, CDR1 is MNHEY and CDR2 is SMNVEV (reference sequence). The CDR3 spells CASSPGDRENYGCTF. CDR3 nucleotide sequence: TGTGCCAGCAGTCCGGGGGACAGGGAAAACTATGGCTGCACCTTC.

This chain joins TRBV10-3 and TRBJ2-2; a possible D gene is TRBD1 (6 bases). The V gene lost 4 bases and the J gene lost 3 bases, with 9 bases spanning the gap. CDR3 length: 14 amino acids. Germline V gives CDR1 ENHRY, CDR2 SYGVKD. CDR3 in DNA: TGTGCCATCAGTGCCAGACAGGACACCGGGGAGCTGTTTTTT. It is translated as CAISARQDTGELFF.

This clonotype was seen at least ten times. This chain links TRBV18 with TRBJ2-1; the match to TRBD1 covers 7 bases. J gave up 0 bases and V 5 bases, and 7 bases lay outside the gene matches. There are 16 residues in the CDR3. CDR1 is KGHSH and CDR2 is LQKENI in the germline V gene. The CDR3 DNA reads TGTGCCAGCTCATCCCGGACAGGCCGCTCCTACAATGAGCAGTTCTTC. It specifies CASSSRTGRSYNEQFF.

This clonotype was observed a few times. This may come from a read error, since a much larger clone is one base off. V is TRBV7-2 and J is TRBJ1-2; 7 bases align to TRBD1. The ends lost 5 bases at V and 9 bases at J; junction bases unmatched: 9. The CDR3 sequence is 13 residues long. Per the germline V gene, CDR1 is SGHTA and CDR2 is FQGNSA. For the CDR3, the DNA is TGTGCCAGCAGCGCGGACAGGAGGGAGAGCTACACCTTC. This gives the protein CASSADRRESYTF. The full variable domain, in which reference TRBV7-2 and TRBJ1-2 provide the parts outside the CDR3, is GAGVSQSPSNKVTEKGKDVELRCDPISGHTALYWYRQSLGQGLEFLIYFQGNSAPDKSGLPSDRFSAERTGGSVSTLTIQRTQQEDSAVYLCASSADRRESYTFGSGTRLTVV.

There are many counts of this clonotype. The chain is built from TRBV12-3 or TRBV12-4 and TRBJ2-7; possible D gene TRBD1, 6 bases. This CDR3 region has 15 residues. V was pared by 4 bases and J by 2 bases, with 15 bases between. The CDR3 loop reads CASSSPPKGAYEQYF. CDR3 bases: TGTGCCAGCAGTTCCCCACCCAAGGGGGCCTACGAGCAGTACTTC.